This paragraph covers one T cell receptor beta chain sequence. The V gene end was trimmed by 1 base and the J gene end by 2 bases; junction bases not matched to a gene: 3. Germline V lookup: CDR1 GTSNPN, CDR2 SVGIG (reference sequence). This CDR3 has 15 amino acids. The data are from a study of cytomegalovirus exposure and HLA in healthy donors. The PCR employed 60 Vbeta primers together with 13 Jbeta primers. The table came from immunoSEQ multiplex PCR; TCRdb's copy has only in-frame clones and leaves some out. The data contain approximately 180,000 clones, about 81% of them singletons. V and J are TRBV30 and TRBJ2-5; 11 bases are a match to TRBD2. The sample consisted of PBMCs. The receptor was isolated from a woman in her thirties in good health and CMV-seronegative. The DNA of the CDR3 is TGTGCCTGGAGTGGACTAGCGGGGCTTCAAGAGACCCAGTACTTC. It codes for CAWSGLAGLQETQYF.